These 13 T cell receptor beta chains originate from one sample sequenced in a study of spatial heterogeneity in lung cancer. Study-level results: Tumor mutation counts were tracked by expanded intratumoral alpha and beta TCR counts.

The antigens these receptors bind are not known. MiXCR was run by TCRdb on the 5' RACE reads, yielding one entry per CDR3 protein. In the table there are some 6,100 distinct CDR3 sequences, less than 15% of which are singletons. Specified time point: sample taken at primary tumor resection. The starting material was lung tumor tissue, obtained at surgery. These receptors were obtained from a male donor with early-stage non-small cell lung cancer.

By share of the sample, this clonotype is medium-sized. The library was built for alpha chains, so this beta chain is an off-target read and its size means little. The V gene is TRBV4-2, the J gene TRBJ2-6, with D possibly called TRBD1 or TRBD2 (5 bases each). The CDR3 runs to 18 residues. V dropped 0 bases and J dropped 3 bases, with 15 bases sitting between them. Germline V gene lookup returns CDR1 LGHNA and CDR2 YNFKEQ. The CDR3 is CASSQDIIMGVGANVLTF. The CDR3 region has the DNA TGTGCCAGCAGCCAAGATATCATTATGGGGGTTGGGGCCAACGTCCTGACTTTC.

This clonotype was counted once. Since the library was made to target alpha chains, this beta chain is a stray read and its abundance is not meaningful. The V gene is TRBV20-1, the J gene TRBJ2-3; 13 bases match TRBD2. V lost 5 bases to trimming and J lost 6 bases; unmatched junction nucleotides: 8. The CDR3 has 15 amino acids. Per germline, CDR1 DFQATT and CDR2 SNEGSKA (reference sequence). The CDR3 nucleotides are TGCAGTGCTGGTCGGACTAGCGGGGGCTCGGATACGCAGTATTTT. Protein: CSAGRTSGGSDTQYF.

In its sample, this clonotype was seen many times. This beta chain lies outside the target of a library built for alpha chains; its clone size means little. The chain's CDR3 is CSARLKSGVYNEQFF. For the CDR3, the DNA is TGCAGTGCTAGACTAAAATCCGGGGTTTACAATGAGCAGTTCTTC. This rearrangement joins TRBV20-1 to TRBJ2-1; a weak D match, TRBD2 (5 bases). Germline lookup yields CDR1 DFQATT and CDR2 SNEGSKA (reference sequence). With 2 bases removed from V and 4 bases from J, the gap between germline ends came to 15 bases. CDR3 length: 15 amino acids.

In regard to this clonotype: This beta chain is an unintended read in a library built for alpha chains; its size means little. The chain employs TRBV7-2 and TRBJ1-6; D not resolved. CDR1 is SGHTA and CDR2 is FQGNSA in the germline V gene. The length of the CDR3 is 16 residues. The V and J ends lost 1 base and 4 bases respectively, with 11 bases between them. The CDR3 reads CASSLGPAIYNSPLHF. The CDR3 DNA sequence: TGTGCCAGCAGCTTAGGGCCGGCCATTTATAATTCACCCCTCCACTTT.

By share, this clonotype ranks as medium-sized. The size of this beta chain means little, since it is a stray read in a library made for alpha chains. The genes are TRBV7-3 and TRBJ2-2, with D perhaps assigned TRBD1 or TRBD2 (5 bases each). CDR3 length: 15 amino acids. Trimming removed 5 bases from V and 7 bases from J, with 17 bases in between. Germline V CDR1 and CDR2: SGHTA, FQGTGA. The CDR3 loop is CASSRMGPGDGELFF. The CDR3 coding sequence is TGTGCCAGCAGCCGGATGGGGCCCGGGGACGGGGAGCTGTTTTTT.

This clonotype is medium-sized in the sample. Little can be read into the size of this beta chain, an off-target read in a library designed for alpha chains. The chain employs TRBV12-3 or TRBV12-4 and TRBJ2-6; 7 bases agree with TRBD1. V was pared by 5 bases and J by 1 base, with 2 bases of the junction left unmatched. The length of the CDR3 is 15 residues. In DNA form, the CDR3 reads TGTGCCAGCAGTAAGGGACAGTCTGGGGCCAACGTCCTGACTTTC. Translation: CASSKGQSGANVLTF.

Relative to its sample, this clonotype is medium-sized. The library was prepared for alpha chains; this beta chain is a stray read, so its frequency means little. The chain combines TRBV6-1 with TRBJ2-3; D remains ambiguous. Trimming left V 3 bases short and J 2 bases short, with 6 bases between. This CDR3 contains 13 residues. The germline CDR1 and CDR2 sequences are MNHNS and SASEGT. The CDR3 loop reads CASSEEYTDTQYF. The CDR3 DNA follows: TGTGCCAGCAGTGAGGAGTACACAGATACGCAGTATTTT.

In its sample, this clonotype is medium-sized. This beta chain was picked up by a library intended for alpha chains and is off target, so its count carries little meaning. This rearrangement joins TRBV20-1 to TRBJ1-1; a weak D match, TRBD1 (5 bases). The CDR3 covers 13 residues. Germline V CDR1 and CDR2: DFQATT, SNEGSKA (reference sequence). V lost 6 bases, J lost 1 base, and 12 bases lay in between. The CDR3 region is CSASGSPNTEAFF. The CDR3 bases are TGCAGTGCGTCAGGGTCCCCGAACACTGAAGCTTTCTTT.

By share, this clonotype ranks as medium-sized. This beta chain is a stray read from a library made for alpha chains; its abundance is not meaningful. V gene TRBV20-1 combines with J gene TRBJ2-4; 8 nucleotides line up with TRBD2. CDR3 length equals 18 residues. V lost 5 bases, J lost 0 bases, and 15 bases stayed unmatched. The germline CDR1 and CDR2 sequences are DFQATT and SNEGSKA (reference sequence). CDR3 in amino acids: CSALFSSGGDIAKNIQYF. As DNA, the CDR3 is TGCAGTGCTCTCTTCTCCAGCGGGGGTGACATAGCCAAAAACATTCAGTACTTC.

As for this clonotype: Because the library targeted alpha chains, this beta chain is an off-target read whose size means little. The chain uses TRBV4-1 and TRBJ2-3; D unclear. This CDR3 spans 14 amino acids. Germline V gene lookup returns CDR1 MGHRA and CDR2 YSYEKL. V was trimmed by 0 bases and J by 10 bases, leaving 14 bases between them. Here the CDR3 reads CASSQDGLWDPQYF. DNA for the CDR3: TGCGCCAGCAGCCAAGATGGGCTCTGGGATCCGCAGTATTTT.

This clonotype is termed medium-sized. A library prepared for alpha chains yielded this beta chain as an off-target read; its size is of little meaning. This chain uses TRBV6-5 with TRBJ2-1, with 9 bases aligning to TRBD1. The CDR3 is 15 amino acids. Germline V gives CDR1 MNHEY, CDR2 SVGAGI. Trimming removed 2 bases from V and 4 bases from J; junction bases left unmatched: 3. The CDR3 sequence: CASSYRTGVYNEQFF. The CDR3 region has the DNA TGTGCCAGCAGTTACCGGACAGGGGTATACAATGAGCAGTTCTTC.

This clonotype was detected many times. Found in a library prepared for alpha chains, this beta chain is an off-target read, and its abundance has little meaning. The chain's CDR3 is CATGDSGTNTGELFF. Written as DNA, the CDR3 is TGTGCCACCGGGGATAGCGGGACCAACACCGGGGAGCTGTTTTTT. The chain joins TRBV24-1 to TRBJ2-2, with 8 bases matching TRBD2. The CDR3 is made up of 15 amino acids. Germline CDR1 KGHDR, CDR2 SFDVKD. V shed 9 bases and J 2 bases; nucleotides not matched to a gene: 7.

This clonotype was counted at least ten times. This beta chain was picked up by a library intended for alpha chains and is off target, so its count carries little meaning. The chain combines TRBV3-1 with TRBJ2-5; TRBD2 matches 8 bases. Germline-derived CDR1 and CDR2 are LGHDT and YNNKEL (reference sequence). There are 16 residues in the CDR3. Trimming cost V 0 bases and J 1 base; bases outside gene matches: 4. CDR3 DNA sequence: TGTGCCAGCAGCCAAGATCTCCTAGCGGGCCAAGAGACCCAGTACTTC. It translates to CASSQDLLAGQETQYF.